This T cell receptor beta chain was profiled in a study of T cells expressing NK-cell markers. Study-wide context: Sorted CD3+CD56+NKG2C+, CD3+CD56+NKG2C- and CD3+CD56-NKG2C+ T-cell subsets were beta-chain profiled. Seven of the eight sequenced donors were classified as HCMV-seropositive, and one was classified as seronegative.

TCRdb reprocessed the 5' RACE reads and reports one entry per CDR3 protein, with no DNA. The sample has approximately 550,000 distinct CDR3 sequences. Overall study findings and caveats: The study did not resolve the HCMV specificity of expanded NKG2C+ T cell clones.

Comment on this clonotype: The antigen remains unidentified.

This CDR3 spans 15 amino acids. The receptor's source is a man aged 18 to 30 in good health. Sequences were obtained from blood T cells: a sorted CD56 or NKG2C T cell subset, CD4+ or CD8+ T cells, or bulk PBMC T cells (not recorded which). V gene TRBV12-3 or TRBV12-4 combines with J gene TRBJ1-5; TCRdb calls TRBD1, which cannot be checked without DNA. CDR3 region: CASSLARGWGQPQHF.